The 30 T cell receptor beta chains below were found in one sample sequenced in a study of cytomegalovirus exposure and HLA in healthy donors. Amplification used 60 Vbeta primers and 13 Jbeta primers. Some clones are missing from TCRdb's copy, which holds only in-frame ones; the method was immunoSEQ multiplex PCR. The sample has about 95,000 clones; less than 80% are singletons. The sample taken for sequencing was PBMCs. Receptor source: a woman in her thirties or forties in good health and CMV-seropositive.

This clone was picked up a small number of times. In nucleotides, the CDR3 is TGTGCCAGCAGCCTGGGGACAGGGTTGAACACCGGGGAGCTGTTTTTT. This codes for CASSLGTGLNTGELFF. The chain employs TRBV14 and TRBJ2-2; TRBD1 matches at 9 bases. Trimming at V came to 4 bases and at J to 1 base, leaving 4 bases not matched to a gene. This CDR3 contains 16 residues. Germline V gene sequence: CDR1 SGHDN, CDR2 FVKESK.

This clone was found a few times. V is TRBV30 and J is TRBJ2-2; TRBD1 matches 8 bases. Trimming cost V 4 bases and J 7 bases; bases outside gene matches: 5. This CDR3 has 13 amino acids. Germline loops: CDR1 GTSNPN, CDR2 SVGIG (reference sequence). The DNA for the CDR3 is TGTGCCTGGACCAGGGGGCAGGGCGGGGAGCTGTTTTTT. The encoded protein is CAWTRGQGGELFF.

The CDR3: CATSRDRQGGNTIYF. The CDR3 DNA reads TGTGCCACCAGCAGAGATCGTCAGGGAGGAAACACCATATATTTT. The rearrangement joins TRBV15 to TRBJ1-3; the D gene is possibly TRBD1 (5 bases). Germline V lookup: CDR1 LNHNV, CDR2 YYDKDF (reference sequence). Trimming pared 0 bases from V and 4 bases from J, leaving 10 bases between. The CDR3 loop spans 15 amino acids.

As concerns this clone: The junction does not match germline at one end; this may be a read error. The J gene is TRBJ1-4, the V gene TRBV2; 9 positions match TRBD1. Germline V lookup: CDR1 SNHLY, CDR2 FYNNEI. The CDR3 spans 14 residues. In DNA form, the CDR3 reads TGTGCCAGCAGCGAAGGACAGGGGAATGAAAAACTGTTTTTT. It is translated as CASSEGQGNEKLFF.

The rearrangement uses TRBV28 and TRBJ2-7, with 9 bases aligning to TRBD2. Germline V gene lookup returns CDR1 MDHEN and CDR2 SYDVKM. The CDR3 is 14 residues long. J gave up 0 bases and V 5 bases, and 2 bases lay outside the gene matches. CDR3 amino acids: CASSPSGISYEQYF. The CDR3 coding sequence is TGTGCCAGCAGTCCTAGCGGGATCTCCTACGAGCAGTACTTC. Filled out from reference TRBV28 and TRBJ2-7, the complete variable domain reads DVKVTQSSRYLVKRTGEKVFLECVQDMDHENMFWYRQDPGLGLRLIYFSYDVKMKEKGDIPEGYSVSREKKERFSLILESASTNQTSMYLCASSPSGISYEQYFGPGTRLTVT.

The chain employs TRBV2 and TRBJ2-5; D may be TRBD2 (5 bases). The J call is doubtful: the DNA matches TRBJ2-7 better. The germline CDR1 and CDR2 sequences are SNHLY and FYNNEI. The CDR3 sequence is 12 residues long. The CDR3 nucleotides are TGTGCCAGCATCGGGATTCCCTACGAGCAGTACTTC. Its translation: CASIGIPYEQYF.

In this sample, this clone turned up a few times. The V gene is TRBV7-3, the J gene TRBJ2-3; 16 bases align to TRBD2. J was trimmed by 1 base and V by 5 bases; bases with no gene match: 3. This CDR3 has 17 amino acids. Germline assignment: CDR1 SGHTA and CDR2 FQGTGA. The CDR3 DNA sequence: TGTGCCAGCAGCCACGGGACTAGCGGGAGGGGCACAGATACGCAGTATTTT. This encodes CASSHGTSGRGTDTQYF.

This clone was observed a handful of times. V usage is TRBV30 and J usage is TRBJ2-7; 9 nucleotides line up with TRBD1. The CDR3 sequence is 14 residues long. Germline lookup yields CDR1 GTSNPN and CDR2 SVGIG (reference sequence). Trimming cost V 2 bases and J 5 bases; bases outside gene matches: 7. CDR3 sequence: CAWSTGQGRHEQYF. For the CDR3, the DNA is TGTGCCTGGAGTACGGGACAGGGAAGGCACGAGCAGTACTTC.

On this clone itself: Given the absence of the conserved phenylalanine or tryptophan at the CDR3 end, a read error is likely. No DNA is shown, since the ends of the CDR3 on it are uncertain; the CDR3 is the one TCRdb lists. The chain employs TRBV27 and TRBJ1-2. Germline-derived CDR1 and CDR2 are MNHEY and SMNVEV (reference sequence). The CDR3 totals 10 residues, both ends included. This CDR3 reads CASSPGGAHV.

The CDR3 bases are TGTGCCAGCAGTACGACTAGCGGATACACCGGGGAGCTGTTTTTT. It is translated as CASSTTSGYTGELFF. This chain connects TRBV27 to TRBJ2-2; TRBD2 agrees at 9 bases. Trimming at V came to 5 bases and at J to 3 bases, leaving 4 bases not matched to a gene. Germline V gene lookup returns CDR1 MNHEY and CDR2 SMNVEV (reference sequence). The CDR3 is 15 amino acids.

This clone has a handful of counts. The gene calls are TRBV10-3 and TRBJ2-7, with TRBD1 matching over 9 bases. This CDR3 spans 11 amino acids. The V segment lost 11 bases and the J segment 5 bases; nucleotides outside the gene matches: 4. Germline CDR1 reads ENHRY; CDR2 reads SYGVKD. CDR3 region: CAVDRGNEQYF. Written as DNA, the CDR3 is TGTGCCGTCGACAGGGGGAACGAGCAGTACTTC.

This clone has more than one count but fewer than ten. The genes are TRBV10-3 and TRBJ2-1; TRBD2 matches at 8 bases. Per the germline V gene, CDR1 is ENHRY and CDR2 is SYGVKD. The ends lost 4 bases at V and 4 bases at J; junction bases unmatched: 9. The CDR3 length is 16 residues. The CDR3 sequence is CAISGARSGIYNEQFF. The CDR3 DNA reads TGTGCCATCAGTGGGGCCCGTAGCGGGATTTACAATGAGCAGTTCTTC.

This chain uses TRBV5-4 with TRBJ2-2; TRBD1 matches at 9 bases. The CDR3 extends over 14 amino acids. J lost 7 bases, V lost 5 bases, and 6 bases had no gene match. The germline CDR1 and CDR2 sequences are SGHNT and YYREEE (reference sequence). CDR3 region: CASSRDRADGELFF. CDR3 sequence (DNA): TGTGCCAGCAGTCGGGACAGGGCTGACGGGGAGCTGTTTTTT.

The chain links TRBV7-8 to TRBJ2-7, with 7 nucleotides matching TRBD2. From germline, CDR1 is SGHVS and CDR2 FQNEAQ. J gave up 3 bases and V 5 bases, and 10 bases lay outside the gene matches. The CDR3 spans 15 residues. CDR3 amino acids: CASSPILAGYYEQYF. The CDR3 nucleotides are TGTGCCAGCAGCCCCATCTTAGCGGGTTACTACGAGCAGTACTTC.

This chain links TRBV7-9 with TRBJ1-1; D gene uncertain. This CDR3 contains 15 residues. V lost 5 bases, J lost 4 bases, and 17 bases lay in between. From germline, CDR1 is SEHNR and CDR2 FQNEAQ (reference sequence). CDR3 loop: CASSPIPTTGTEAFF. For the CDR3, the DNA is TGTGCCAGCAGCCCAATCCCGACCACGGGCACTGAAGCTTTCTTT.

This chain uses TRBV11-3 with TRBJ2-1; perhaps TRBD2 as D (5 bases). There are 17 residues in the CDR3. Germline CDR1 and CDR2: SGHNT and YENEEA. Trimming removed 6 bases at V and 0 bases at J, with 18 bases between. The CDR3 sequence: CASSSTVSEFSYNEQFF. CDR3 DNA sequence: TGTGCCAGCAGTTCTACTGTTAGCGAGTTCTCCTACAATGAGCAGTTCTTC.

This clone was recorded a few times. The junction differs from germline at one of its ends, possibly a read error. V is TRBV7-7 and J is TRBJ2-1; 8 nucleotides match TRBD2. The CDR3 is 15 residues long. Germline loops: CDR1 SSHAT, CDR2 FNYEAQ (reference sequence). CDR3 residues: CASSLGPAGAYEQFF. DNA for the CDR3: TGTGCTAGCAGCTTAGGCCCAGCGGGAGCCTATGAGCAGTTCTTC.

V is TRBV27 and J is TRBJ1-5, with D maybe TRBD1 (6 bases). The CDR3 consists of 16 residues. V was trimmed by 6 bases and J by 0 bases, leaving 15 bases between them. Germline loops: CDR1 MNHEY, CDR2 SMNVEV (reference sequence). The CDR3: CASRRIGQYSNQPQHF. CDR3 nucleotide sequence: TGTGCCAGCAGGAGAATAGGACAGTATAGCAATCAGCCCCAGCATTTT.

Concerning this clone itself: Compared with germline, one end of the junction differs, possibly owing to a read error. The chain recombines TRBV7-6 with TRBJ2-5, with 7 nucleotides matching TRBD2. CDR1 SGHVS and CDR2 FNYEAQ come from the germline V gene. The CDR3 is 15 residues long. In DNA form, the CDR3 reads TGTGCCAGCACCTTAGGGTCTAGCGGTCAAGAGACCCAGTACTTC. Residues: CASTLGSSGQETQYF.

The chain links TRBV5-1 to TRBJ2-7, with 7 bases identical to TRBD2. V shed 4 bases, J shed 7 bases, and the junction held 5 bases outside the gene matches. There are 12 residues in the CDR3. Germline V gene sequence: CDR1 SGHRS, CDR2 YFSETQ. CDR3 sequence reads: CASSLSGLEQYF. The CDR3 DNA follows: TGCGCCAGCAGCCTTAGCGGGCTAGAGCAGTACTTC.

This clone was found a few times. V is TRBV4-1 and J is TRBJ1-1, with no clear D. Germline lookup yields CDR1 MGHRA and CDR2 YSYEKL. Trimming stripped 1 base from V and 4 bases from J, with 13 bases between. The CDR3 covers 15 residues. In DNA form, the CDR3 reads TGCGCCAGCAGCCAAGTAACCGGAGCGTCCACTGAAGCTTTCTTT. This codes for CASSQVTGASTEAFF.

This clone was recorded a few times. The chain carries TRBV9 and TRBJ1-1; D perhaps matches TRBD1 (6 bases). The ends were cut back, 5 bases at V and 7 bases at J, with 15 bases in the middle. Germline CDR1 and CDR2: SGDLS and YYNGEE. CDR3 size: 13 residues. CDR3 region: CASSEVGGLEAFF. CDR3 in DNA: TGTGCCAGCAGTGAAGTGGGGGGGCTTGAAGCTTTCTTT.

The genes are TRBV27 and TRBJ2-7; weak D call: TRBD2 (5 bases). Germline assignment: CDR1 MNHEY and CDR2 SMNVEV (reference sequence). The CDR3 loop spans 13 amino acids. V was pared by 2 bases and J by 1 base, with 6 bases between. The CDR3 sequence is CASSLGGSYEQYF. In DNA, the CDR3 is TGTGCCAGCAGTTTAGGCGGGTCCTACGAGCAGTACTTC.

This clone was detected only a few times. The chain has TRBV5-5 and TRBJ1-4; D is uncertain. The CDR3 runs to 14 residues. Per germline, CDR1 SGHKS and CDR2 YYEKEE (reference sequence). V was shortened by 1 base and J by 11 bases, with 15 bases between the two germline ends. The CDR3: CASSLLADSQKLFF. CDR3 DNA sequence: TGTGCCAGCAGCTTGTTGGCAGACTCCCAGAAACTGTTTTTT.

V usage is TRBV6-5 and J usage is TRBJ2-1; 8 bases fit TRBD2. The CDR3 loop spans 15 amino acids. The junction had 4 bases not matched to a gene; V was cut back by 2 bases and J by 4 bases. Germline values: CDR1 MNHEY, CDR2 SVGAGI. The CDR3 protein is CASSYEAGAYNEQFF. CDR3 bases: TGTGCCAGCAGTTACGAAGCGGGAGCTTACAATGAGCAGTTCTTC.

V and J are TRBV27 and TRBJ2-7; D remains ambiguous. V lost 5 bases to trimming and J lost 2 bases, with 10 bases between them. This CDR3 has 13 amino acids. Germline values: CDR1 MNHEY, CDR2 SMNVEV (reference sequence). The CDR3 DNA follows: TGTGCCAGCAGTCGACAAGCCACCTACGAGCAGTACTTC. This sequence encodes CASSRQATYEQYF.

The chain employs TRBV18 and TRBJ1-1; the D gene is possibly TRBD1 (6 bases). Trimming took off 3 bases at V and 1 base at J, with 21 bases between the two ends. Germline CDR1 is KGHSH and CDR2 is LQKENI. CDR3 length: 18 residues. The DNA of the CDR3 is TGTGCCAGCTCACCCGTGGCTACAGGGATTAGTGGGAACACTGAAGCTTTCTTT. Encoded protein: CASSPVATGISGNTEAFF.

The CDR3 nucleotides read TGCGCCAGCAGCCAACCCCGTACCGGAGGAGGCTACGCGAACACCGGGGAGCTGTTTTTT. Translated: CASSQPRTGGGYANTGELFF. The chain links TRBV4-1 to TRBJ2-2, with D possibly being TRBD2 (5 bases). V was trimmed by 2 bases and J by 0 bases, leaving 22 bases between them. Germline values: CDR1 MGHRA, CDR2 YSYEKL. The CDR3 consists of 20 residues.

The chain combines TRBV21-1 with TRBJ1-4; the D call TRBD1 from the table was never checked on the DNA. TRBV21-1 represents a pseudogene. This CDR3 comprises 16 residues. The CDR3 here is CARDLLPWTGNEKLFF. The CDR3 DNA reads as TGTGCCAGAGACCTACTCCCCTGGACAGGTAATGAAAAACTGTTTTTT.

CDR3 sequence (DNA): TGTGCCAGCAGCTTAACGGGACAATTAAACATTCAGTACTTC. It is translated as CASSLTGQLNIQYF. The chain recombines TRBV7-2 with TRBJ2-4, with D perhaps matching TRBD1 (6 bases). The CDR3 extends over 14 amino acids. V was cut by 2 bases and J by 6 bases, with 11 bases left in between. Germline values: CDR1 SGHTA, CDR2 FQGNSA.